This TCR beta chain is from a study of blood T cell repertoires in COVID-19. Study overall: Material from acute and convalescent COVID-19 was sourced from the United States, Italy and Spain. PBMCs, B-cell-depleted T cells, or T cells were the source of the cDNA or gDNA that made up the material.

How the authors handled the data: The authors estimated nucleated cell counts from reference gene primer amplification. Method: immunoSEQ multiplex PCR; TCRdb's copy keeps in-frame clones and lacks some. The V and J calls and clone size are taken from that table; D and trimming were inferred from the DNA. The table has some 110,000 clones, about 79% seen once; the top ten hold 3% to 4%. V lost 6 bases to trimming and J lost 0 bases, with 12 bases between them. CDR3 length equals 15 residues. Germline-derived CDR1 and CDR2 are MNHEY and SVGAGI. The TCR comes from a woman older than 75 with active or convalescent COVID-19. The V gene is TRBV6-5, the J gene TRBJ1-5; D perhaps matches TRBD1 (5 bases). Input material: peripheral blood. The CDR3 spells CASRIAGTSNQPQHF. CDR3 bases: TGTGCCAGCAGGATTGCGGGGACTAGCAATCAGCCCCAGCATTTT.